This entry lists 28 T cell receptor beta chains sequenced from one sample in a study of human T cells and chemical hapten exposure. Each CDR3 protein gets one entry after TCRdb re-called the RACE reads with MiXCR. The sample records 300,000 to 400,000 distinct CDR3 sequences, roughly 5.3% being singletons. Described time point: pre-sensitization, week 0. Treatment in this sample: therapeutic diphenylcyclopropenone sensitization with weekly scalp DPC. The sample consisted of whole blood, taken in connection with sensitization to the hapten diphenylcyclopropenone (DPC). The receptors come from a woman aged 45 to 65 with alopecia areata. Some clones in this sample may be carry-over from other donors' samples.

This clonotype has just a few counts. The chain has TRBV19 and TRBJ2-7; D is possibly TRBD1 (6 bases). This CDR3 is built from 14 residues. CDR1 and CDR2 from the germline V gene are LNHDA and SQIVND (reference sequence). Trimming removed 5 bases from V and 4 bases from J, with 15 bases in between. The CDR3 is CASSSTGSAYEQYF. In nucleotides, the CDR3 is TGTGCCAGTAGTTCGACAGGCTCGGCGTACGAGCAGTACTTC.

This clonotype came up many times. This chain connects TRBV14 to TRBJ2-4, with D possibly TRBD2 on 5 matching bases. Germline loops: CDR1 SGHDN, CDR2 FVKESK. The V gene lost 3 bases and the J gene lost 9 bases, with 18 bases spanning the gap. This CDR3 is 15 amino acids long. This CDR3 reads CASSHRSGAGGIQYF. The CDR3 DNA sequence: TGTGCCAGCAGCCATCGATCCGGAGCAGGAGGCATTCAGTACTTC.

In its sample, this clonotype was seen a few times. The chain combines TRBV6-2 or TRBV6-3 with TRBJ1-5; D gene ambiguous. Per germline, CDR1 MNHEY and CDR2 SVGEGT. Trimming took 4 bases from V and 1 from J, leaving 14 bases between them. The CDR3 has 16 amino acids. The CDR3 DNA reads as TGTGCCAGCAGTTTCAGAGATGGTTTGAGCAATCAGCCCCAGCATTTT. Translation gives CASSFRDGLSNQPQHF.

This clonotype occurred many times. The chain combines TRBV7-6 with TRBJ1-3, with D maybe TRBD1 (6 bases). This CDR3 contains 15 residues. V gave up 4 bases and J gave up 1 base, with 11 bases separating them. The germline gives CDR1 SGHVS, CDR2 FNYEAQ. CDR3 DNA: TGTGCCAGCAGCTCCGGACAGACTTCTGGAAACACCATATATTTT. Its protein is CASSSGQTSGNTIYF.

The chain has TRBV6-5 and TRBJ2-7; D tentatively fits TRBD1 or TRBD2 (5 bases each). V lost 2 bases and J 3 bases, leaving 11 bases between the germline ends. The CDR3 covers 14 residues. CDR1 and CDR2 from the germline V gene are MNHEY and SVGAGI. CDR3 sequence reads: CASSYRDGHYEQYF. For the CDR3, the DNA is TGTGCCAGCAGTTACCGGGACGGACACTACGAGCAGTACTTC.

The rearrangement links TRBV4-1 to TRBJ2-5; no clear D gene. The CDR3 runs 17 residues. CDR1 is MGHRA and CDR2 is YSYEKL in the germline V gene. The V end lost 3 bases, the J end lost 2 bases, and 19 bases lay between the germline ends. CDR3 bases: TGCGCCAGCAGCCACACTTTTGAACTGGAACTACAAGAGACCCAGTACTTC. This translates into CASSHTFELELQETQYF.

This clonotype was counted at least ten times. The J gene is TRBJ2-5, the V gene TRBV4-2; 11 nucleotides align to TRBD2. The V segment lost 0 bases and the J segment 1 base; nucleotides outside the gene matches: 4. The V gene's germline CDR1 is LGHNA and CDR2 YNFKEQ. The CDR3 is made up of 17 amino acids. CDR3 DNA: TGTGCCAGCAGCCAAGACGTTGGGACTAGCGGCCAAGAGACCCAGTACTTC. The encoded protein is CASSQDVGTSGQETQYF.

The chain couples TRBV7-9 to TRBJ1-1; TRBD1 matches 8 bases. V was pared by 7 bases and J by 6 bases, with 7 bases of the junction left unmatched. The CDR3 runs 13 residues. Germline V gene lookup returns CDR1 SEHNR and CDR2 FQNEAQ (reference sequence). In nucleotides, the CDR3 is TGTGCCAGCACCAGGGGGCCGGATCCTGAAGCTTTCTTT. Its protein product is CASTRGPDPEAFF.

This clonotype was seen a few times. The genes are TRBV20-1 and TRBJ2-1; 7 nucleotides match TRBD2. V was pared by 2 bases and J by 10 bases, with 8 bases of the junction left unmatched. Looked up from germline, CDR1 is DFQATT and CDR2 is SNEGSKA (reference sequence). The CDR3 covers 13 residues. CDR3 coding DNA: TGCAGTGCTAGACAGAGGGACTACCTGGAGCAGTTCTTC. Protein product: CSARQRDYLEQFF.

The chain uses TRBV28 and TRBJ2-3; D not certain. Germline V CDR1 and CDR2: MDHEN, SYDVKM. V was cut by 5 bases and J by 7 bases, with 13 bases left in between. The CDR3 is made up of 13 amino acids. CDR3 nucleotide sequence: TGTGCCAGCAGTGTCTCGACACCGAATACGCAGTATTTT. Its protein is CASSVSTPNTQYF.

The chain couples TRBV2 to TRBJ2-5; no definite D call. From germline, CDR1 is SNHLY and CDR2 FYNNEI. The CDR3 spans 11 residues. The V and J ends lost 2 bases and 5 bases respectively, with 3 bases between them. CDR3 DNA: TGTGCCAGCAGTGAAATCGAGACCCAGTACTTC. This gives the protein CASSEIETQYF.

This clonotype came up a few times. CDR3 DNA: TGTGCCACCAGTGACCGGACTAGCGGGAGCTCCTACAATGAGCAGTTCTTC. Protein product: CATSDRTSGSSYNEQFF. The chain links TRBV24-1 to TRBJ2-1, with 13 bases fitting TRBD2. Germline V lookup: CDR1 KGHDR, CDR2 SFDVKD. V was clipped by 4 bases and J by 0 bases; unmatched bases: 2. This CDR3 has 17 amino acids.

This clonotype came up many times. This chain joins TRBV10-3 and TRBJ1-5; no definite D call. Per germline, CDR1 ENHRY and CDR2 SYGVKD. Between the trimmed V and J ends, which lost 4 bases and 2 bases, there was a span of 9 bases. The CDR3 consists of 14 residues. CDR3 sequence reads: CAISGVSGNQPQHF. The CDR3, as DNA: TGTGCCATCAGTGGGGTCTCCGGCAATCAGCCCCAGCATTTT.

This clonotype occurred a few times. The chain links TRBV7-2 to TRBJ1-4; tentative D call: TRBD1 (5 bases). The V gene lost 5 bases and the J gene lost 8 bases, with 15 bases spanning the gap. The CDR3 is made up of 14 amino acids. Germline V CDR1 and CDR2: SGHTA, FQGNSA. CDR3 nucleotide sequence: TGTGCCAGCAGCCCAGAGGGAGGGACCGAAAAACTGTTTTTT. Protein: CASSPEGGTEKLFF.

The chain couples TRBV15 to TRBJ2-7; D call uncertain. Germline V CDR1 and CDR2: LNHNV, YYDKDF (reference sequence). V lost 0 bases to trimming and J lost 8 bases, with 17 bases between them. The CDR3 spans 15 residues. CDR3 region: CATSRDPDQSSKQYF. CDR3 DNA sequence: TGTGCCACCAGCAGAGATCCGGATCAGTCGTCGAAGCAGTACTTC.

The sample holds a few counts of this clonotype. This chain links TRBV18 with TRBJ1-1; D gene unclear. The V end was cut by 2 bases, the J end by 6 bases, with 13 bases between. CDR1 and CDR2 from the germline V gene are KGHSH and LQKENI. CDR3 size: 14 residues. CDR3 amino acids: CASSPGLSVPEAFF. In DNA form, the CDR3 reads TGTGCCAGCTCACCAGGACTATCGGTCCCTGAAGCTTTCTTT.

The chain employs TRBV7-9 and TRBJ2-3, with TRBD2 as a possible D gene (5 bases). Germline CDR1 is SEHNR and CDR2 is FQNEAQ (reference sequence). This CDR3 contains 15 residues. The V end was cut by 5 bases, the J end by 2 bases, with 14 bases between. The CDR3 sequence: CASSPREGFTDTQYF. The CDR3 DNA sequence: TGTGCCAGCAGCCCCCGCGAGGGATTCACAGATACGCAGTATTTT.

This clonotype was counted many times. The chain uses TRBV12-3 or TRBV12-4 and TRBJ1-5, with D possibly TRBD1 on 5 matching bases. CDR3 length: 13 residues. V was pared by 6 bases and J by 7 bases, with 13 bases between. The CDR3 here is CASSEGSRQPQHF. CDR3 DNA sequence: TGTGCCAGCAGCGAGGGGAGTAGGCAGCCCCAGCATTTT.

At least ten counts were recorded for this clonotype. The chain carries TRBV24-1 and TRBJ2-6; 10 bases map to TRBD1. Trimming took 4 bases from V and 3 from J; bases not matched to a gene: 5. Looked up from germline, CDR1 is KGHDR and CDR2 is SFDVKD. The CDR3 runs 17 residues. The CDR3 protein is CATSDDRGPGGANVLTF. CDR3 coding DNA: TGTGCCACCAGTGACGACAGGGGGCCGGGTGGGGCCAACGTCCTGACTTTC.

This clonotype has only a few counts. The rearrangement joins TRBV12-5 to TRBJ2-7; D is unresolved. Germline V CDR1 and CDR2: LGHNT, FRNRAP. The CDR3 length is 12 residues. With 2 bases removed from V and 3 bases from J, the gap between germline ends came to 5 bases. The CDR3 here is CASGLSYYEQYF. CDR3 nucleotide sequence: TGTGCTAGTGGTTTGTCATACTACGAGCAGTACTTC.

This rearrangement joins TRBV5-4 to TRBJ2-5; 8 bases match TRBD2. Germline V gene lookup returns CDR1 SGHNT and CDR2 YYREEE (reference sequence). The CDR3 has 14 residues. V was clipped by 4 bases and J by 4 bases; unmatched bases: 6. The CDR3 sequence: CASSPGGAAETQYF. CDR3 coding DNA: TGTGCCAGCAGCCCCGGGGGGGCTGCAGAGACCCAGTACTTC.

This clonotype was seen many times. V and J are TRBV12-3 or TRBV12-4 and TRBJ1-2; the match to TRBD1 covers 7 bases. The CDR3 runs to 13 residues. Trimming cost V 2 bases and J 4 bases; bases outside gene matches: 1. In DNA, the CDR3 is TGTGCCAGCAGTTTACGACAGGGCTATGGCTACACCTTC. As protein: CASSLRQGYGYTF.

The genes are TRBV6-5 and TRBJ1-1; TRBD1 matches at 7 bases. The V and J ends lost 6 bases and 6 bases, in that order; junction bases with no gene match: 10. The CDR3 runs 14 residues. Germline V CDR1 and CDR2: MNHEY, SVGAGI. CDR3 protein: CASSRQGRLAEAFF. As DNA, the CDR3 is TGTGCCAGCAGCCGACAGGGCCGTTTGGCTGAAGCTTTCTTT.

This clonotype was seen many times. CDR3 loop: CASRGTGGSEAFF. For the CDR3, the DNA is TGTGCCAGCAGGGGGACAGGGGGCAGTGAAGCTTTCTTT. The V gene is TRBV12-3 or TRBV12-4, the J gene TRBJ1-1; TRBD1 matches 12 bases. The CDR3 extends over 13 amino acids. The J segment lost 7 bases and the V segment lost 6 bases, leaving 3 bases of the junction unmatched.

The table lists this clonotype with a few counts. This chain connects TRBV10-3 to TRBJ2-7; D gene uncertain. Trimming removed 2 bases from V and 7 bases from J, with 6 bases in between. The CDR3 has 11 amino acids. Germline V gene lookup returns CDR1 ENHRY and CDR2 SYGVKD. The CDR3 DNA follows: TGTGCCATCAGTGAGGTCAGGGAGCAGTACTTC. Its protein product is CAISEVREQYF.

For the CDR3, the DNA is TGTGCCAGCCACGACGGCGAAGCTTTCTTT. It translates to CASHDGEAFF. J is TRBJ1-1 and V is TRBV2; the D is unclear. The V end was cut by 8 bases, the J end by 8 bases, with 9 bases between. From germline, CDR1 is SNHLY and CDR2 FYNNEI. CDR3 length: 10 residues.

The J gene is TRBJ2-3, the V gene TRBV11-2; a possible D gene is TRBD2 (6 bases). Trimming cost V 0 bases and J 2 bases, with 9 bases left between them. The CDR3 is made up of 15 amino acids. The germline CDR1 and CDR2 sequences are SGHAT and FQNNGV. The CDR3 here is CASSLDGGTTDTQYF. CDR3 DNA sequence: TGTGCCAGCAGCTTAGACGGGGGAACCACAGATACGCAGTATTTT.

This clonotype came up a few times. The chain is built from TRBV18 and TRBJ2-4; 7 bases align to TRBD1. Trimming took 6 bases from V and 6 from J; bases not matched to a gene: 11. The germline V gene encodes CDR1 KGHSH and CDR2 LQKENI. The CDR3 runs 15 residues. CDR3 residues: CASSQRQGGTNIQYF. CDR3 bases: TGTGCCAGCTCTCAAAGACAGGGCGGAACAAACATTCAGTACTTC.